This TCR beta chain was identified in a study of human T cells and chemical hapten exposure. Germline V gene sequence: CDR1 MNHEY, CDR2 SVGEGT. There are 17 residues in the CDR3. V was shortened by 2 bases and J by 2 bases, with 16 bases between the two germline ends. This clonotype was seen a handful of times. In the authors' methods: Sampled TCR counts reached a median of 95,638 per sample, with values ranging from roughly 20,000 to 700,000. TCRdb called the RACE reads again in MiXCR, with one record for every CDR3 protein. TCRdb, rather than the study authors, made the V and J calls. The repertoire has about 85,000 distinct CDR3 sequences, more than 9% of them found once; the top ten carry roughly 1.5%. As to time point: patch test 2, 6 weeks after DPC sensitization. Treatment denoted: therapeutic diphenylcyclopropenone sensitization with weekly scalp DPC.

The starting material was whole blood, obtained in connection with sensitization to the hapten diphenylcyclopropenone (DPC). The TCR was taken from a man aged 18 to 29 with alopecia areata. Some clones in this sample may be carry-over from other donors' samples. The gene calls are TRBV6-2 or TRBV6-3 and TRBJ2-1, with D possibly called TRBD1 or TRBD2 (7 bases each). CDR3 coding DNA: TGTGCCAGCAGTTACCCGACAGGGAGGGGCCCCTACAATGAGCAGTTCTTC. Translating gives CASSYPTGRGPYNEQFF.